One and the same sample provided the 30 T cell receptor beta chains below, sequenced in a study of T cells in women clearing cervical HPV infection. TCRdb's copy holds only in-frame clones and misses some; the assay was immunoSEQ multiplex PCR. Recorded for this sample: tens of thousands of clones. Sequencing was performed on blood buffy coat. Receptors were obtained from a woman aged 18 to 75 with a cervical HPV16 infection that either progressed to CIN3+ or cleared (not recorded which).

As regards this clone: The read terminates 3 residues before the CDR3 end, so the remaining end is supplied by the germline J gene. The chain has TRBV7-6 and TRBJ2-7, with D possibly TRBD1 on 6 matching bases. Trimming cost V 0 bases and J 4 bases, with 13 bases left between them. CDR1 is SGHVS and CDR2 is FNYEAQ in the germline V gene. The CDR3 is 15 residues long. CDR3 residues: CASSLAQGDRYEQYF. The CDR3 DNA, read in part, is TGTGCCAGCAGCTTAGCACAGGGTGATAGATACGAG.

CDR3 region: CAWSLNSNQPQHF. The covered CDR3 bases are TGTGCCTGGAGTCTTAATAGCAATCAGCCC. The V gene is TRBV30, the J gene TRBJ1-5; D call uncertain. The sequence runs out 3 residues before the end of the CDR3; the remainder is reconstructed from the germline J gene. Trimming stripped 2 bases from V and 0 bases from J, with 5 bases between. CDR1 GTSNPN and CDR2 SVGIG come from the germline V gene (reference sequence). CDR3 length: 13 amino acids. Using reference TRBV30 and TRBJ1-5 for the parts outside the CDR3, the full variable domain is SQTIHQWPATLVQPVGSPLSLECTVEGTSNPNLYWYRQAAGRGLQLLFYSVGIGQISSEVPQNLSASRPQDRQFILSSKKLLLSDSGFYLCAWSLNSNQPQHFGDGTRLSIL.

Remarks on this clone: Sequence at one end of the junction differs from germline and may be a read error. The sequenced fragment ends 3 residues before the CDR3 boundary, so the rest is inferred from the germline J gene. This chain uses TRBV20-1 with TRBJ2-1; 9 nucleotides agree with TRBD2. Germline V lookup: CDR1 DFQATT, CDR2 SNEGSKA (reference sequence). The CDR3 runs 14 residues. The DNA read from the CDR3 is TGCAGTCCTAGCGGGGAGAGCTCCTACAATGAG. Amino acid sequence: CSPSGESSYNE. The full CDR3 protein is CSPSGESSYNEQFF.

Points on this clone: The read halts 3 residues ahead of the CDR3 end, with the missing end drawn from the germline J gene. The chain recombines TRBV7-3 with TRBJ2-4; 8 bases match TRBD1. CDR1 is SGHTA and CDR2 is FQGTGA in the germline V gene. The length of the CDR3 is 13 residues. V lost 5 bases, J lost 8 bases, and 5 bases stayed unmatched. The CDR3 sequence: CASSERQGHIQYF. The sequenced CDR3 bases are TGTGCCAGCAGCGAGCGACAGGGGCACATT. Based on the CDR3 plus reference TRBV7-3 and TRBJ2-4, the full variable domain is GAGVSQTPSNKVTEKGKYVELRCDPISGHTALYWYRQSLGQGPEFLIYFQGTGAADDSGLPNDRFFAVRPEGSVSTLKIQRTERGDSAVYLCASSERQGHIQYFGAGTRLSVL.

In regard to this clone: The CDR3 end is not reached by the read, which stops 3 residues before it; the germline J gene fills it in. This sequence joins TRBV30 and TRBJ2-2; weak D call: TRBD2 (5 bases). CDR1 and CDR2 (germline): GTSNPN, SVGIG (reference sequence). The CDR3 spans 16 residues. Between the trimmed V and J ends, which lost 2 bases and 5 bases, there was a span of 18 bases. The CDR3 is CAWSRGTRRRTGELFF. The sequenced part of the CDR3 DNA is TGTGCCTGGAGTCGGGGTACCAGAAGGAGGACCGGGGAG.

Of note for this clone: The CDR3 goes on 3 residues after the read ends, and that part is filled in from the germline J gene. This chain links TRBV19 with TRBJ2-7; the match to TRBD2 covers 11 bases. V gave up 4 bases and J gave up 3 bases; unmatched junction bases: 5. Germline-derived CDR1 and CDR2 are LNHDA and SQIVND (reference sequence). This CDR3 has 15 residues. The sequenced CDR3 bases are TGTGCCAGTAGTACGGGACTAGCGGTTGGCTACGAG. It codes for CASSTGLAVGYE. The whole CDR3 protein reads CASSTGLAVGYEQYF. Looking up the rest from reference TRBV19 and TRBJ2-7 gives the full variable domain: DGGITQSPKYLFRKEGQNVTLSCEQNLNHDAMYWYRQDPGQGLRLIYYSQIVNDFQKGDIAEGYSVSREKKESFPLTVTSAQKNPTAFYLCASSTGLAVGYEQYFGPGTRLTVT.

Regarding this clone: The read stops 3 residues short of the end of the CDR3; the missing end is completed from the germline J gene. The chain couples TRBV7-9 to TRBJ2-7, with 7 bases fitting TRBD1. The J segment lost 3 bases and the V segment lost 5 bases, leaving 7 bases of the junction unmatched. The CDR3 totals 14 residues. CDR1 is SEHNR and CDR2 is FQNEAQ in the germline V gene (reference sequence). Incomplete CDR3 DNA: TGTGCCAGCAGCCGCACAGGGGAATACTACGAG. It specifies CASSRTGEYYE. Given in full, the CDR3 is CASSRTGEYYEQYF.

With respect to this clone: The read ends 3 residues early relative to the CDR3; the germline J gene fills the gap. This chain joins TRBV10-3 and TRBJ2-5; 9 nucleotides align to TRBD2. With 6 bases clipped from V and 1 base from J, the junction kept 3 bases outside the gene matches. The germline CDR1 and CDR2 sequences are ENHRY and SYGVKD. This CDR3 contains 14 residues. The CDR3 spells CAISSGGSQETQYF. The covered CDR3 bases are TGTGCCATCAGCAGCGGGGGGTCCCAAGAGACC.

As regards this clone: The read falls 3 residues short of the CDR3 end, and the missing part is taken from the germline J gene. The gene calls are TRBV20-1 and TRBJ2-1; 16 bases fit TRBD2. Germline CDR1 and CDR2: DFQATT and SNEGSKA (reference sequence). V lost 5 bases to trimming and J lost 3 bases; unmatched junction nucleotides: 4. The CDR3 has 16 amino acids. The CDR3 DNA, read in part, is TGCAGTGCTGGCGGGACTAGCGGGAGGGACTACAATGAG. Encoded protein: CSAGGTSGRDYNE. The full CDR3 protein reads CSAGGTSGRDYNEQFF.

To note about this clone: The read falls 3 residues short of the CDR3 end, and the missing part is taken from the germline J gene. The J gene is TRBJ1-5, the V gene TRBV2; D might be TRBD1 (5 bases). This CDR3 region has 14 residues. Germline V gene lookup returns CDR1 SNHLY and CDR2 FYNNEI. Trimming cost V 5 bases and J 4 bases, with 12 bases left between them. The CDR3 spells CASSPDSGNQPQHF. CDR3 bases read: TGTGCCAGCAGTCCCGACAGCGGGAATCAGCCC. Full variable domain (rest looked up from reference TRBV2 and TRBJ1-5): EPEVTQTPSHQVTQMGQEVILRCVPISNHLYFYWYRQILGQKVEFLVSFYNNEISEKSEIFDDQFSVERPDGSNFTLKIRSTKLEDSAMYFCASSPDSGNQPQHFGDGTRLSIL.

Worth noting for this clone: Sequencing ends 3 residues short of the CDR3 end; the germline J gene provides the rest. The chain combines TRBV5-6 with TRBJ2-1; D uncertain. V was pared by 0 bases and J by 4 bases, with 5 bases between. Per the germline V gene, CDR1 is SGHDT and CDR2 is YYEEEE. This CDR3 region has 13 residues. CDR3 DNA (partial): TGTGCCAGCAGCTTGGTAGGGTACAATGAG. Amino acid sequence: CASSLVGYNE. The full CDR3 reads CASSLVGYNEQFF.

Remarks on this clone: Coverage ceases 3 residues before the CDR3 finishes, and the germline J gene fills in the end. V gene TRBV11-2 combines with J gene TRBJ2-1; D ambiguous. The CDR3 has 13 residues. The germline gives CDR1 SGHAT, CDR2 FQNNGV. V lost 2 bases and J lost 3, with 5 bases in between. The CDR3 loop is CASSLFHYNEQFF. The sequenced part of the CDR3 DNA is TGTGCCAGCAGCTTATTCCACTACAATGAG.

Notes on this clone: The read ends 3 residues before the CDR3 terminus; that terminus is restored from the germline J gene. The chain joins TRBV6-2 or TRBV6-3 to TRBJ2-2, with 16 bases matching TRBD2. V gave up 6 bases and J gave up 9 bases; unmatched junction bases: 7. Germline CDR1 is MNHEY and CDR2 is SVGEGT. The CDR3 contains 16 residues. The DNA read from the CDR3 is TGTGCCAGCAGCAAGGGACTAGCGGGAGGGACCCGGGAG. Translating it yields CASSKGLAGGTRE. The whole CDR3 sequence reads CASSKGLAGGTRELFF.

Notes on this clone: Read data end 3 residues before the CDR3 end; the end is taken from the germline J gene. The chain carries TRBV20-1 and TRBJ1-4; 7 bases map to TRBD1. This CDR3 is built from 13 residues. In germline, CDR1 is DFQATT, CDR2 SNEGSKA (reference sequence). Trimming took 2 bases from V and 7 from J; bases not matched to a gene: 4. The CDR3 sequence: CSARYRGAEKLFF. The DNA read from the CDR3 is TGCAGTGCTAGATACAGGGGAGCTGAAAAA.

Note on this clone: The read terminates 3 residues ahead of where the CDR3 ends, so the germline J gene completes it. This chain connects TRBV19 to TRBJ2-2; TRBD2 aligns across 11 bases. Trimming removed 4 bases from V and 0 bases from J; junction bases left unmatched: 13. CDR1 and CDR2 (germline): LNHDA, SQIVND (reference sequence). This CDR3 has 20 amino acids. The sequenced CDR3 bases are TGTGCCAGTAGTAGGAAGCCGGGACTAGCGGACTCAACGAACACCGGGGAG. Its translation is CASSRKPGLADSTNTGE. The complete CDR3 sequence is CASSRKPGLADSTNTGELFF.

Notes on this clone: The read stops 3 residues short of the end of the CDR3; the missing end is completed from the germline J gene. This rearrangement joins TRBV20-1 to TRBJ2-5; TRBD1 is a possible D gene (6 bases). CDR3 length: 15 residues. The V end lost 0 bases, the J end lost 5 bases, and 16 bases lay between the germline ends. The germline CDR1 and CDR2 sequences are DFQATT and SNEGSKA (reference sequence). CDR3 DNA (partial): TGCAGTGCTAGAGATTGGGGGCAGAGTGACGAGACC. This translates into CSARDWGQSDET. The full CDR3 is CSARDWGQSDETQYF.

Regarding this clone: The CDR3 end lies 3 residues beyond the end of the read and is filled in from the germline J gene. The rearrangement joins TRBV14 to TRBJ2-3; D might be TRBD1 (6 bases). This CDR3 has 16 amino acids. Per the germline V gene, CDR1 is SGHDN and CDR2 is FVKESK. The germline V and J ends were trimmed by 1 base and 3 bases, with 14 bases remaining between them. Here the CDR3 reads CASSQGTDSRTDTQYF. CDR3 DNA, as far as it was read: TGTGCCAGCAGCCAAGGGACAGATTCCAGAACAGATACG.

Points on this clone: The read halts 3 residues ahead of the CDR3 end, with the missing end drawn from the germline J gene. The V gene is TRBV5-1, the J gene TRBJ1-3, with 8 bases lining up with TRBD1. V was clipped by 4 bases and J by 2 bases; unmatched bases: 2. This CDR3 spans 14 amino acids. CDR1 and CDR2 from the germline V gene are SGHRS and YFSETQ. The CDR3 sequence is CASSPGQAGNTIYF. CDR3 DNA (partial): TGCGCCAGCAGCCCGGGACAGGCTGGAAACACC. Complete variable domain (other parts from reference TRBV5-1 and TRBJ1-3): KAGVTQTPRYLIKTRGQQVTLSCSPISGHRSVSWYQQTPGQGLQFLFEYFSETQRNKGNFPGRFSGRQFSNSRSEMNVSTLELGDSALYLCASSPGQAGNTIYFGEGSWLTVV.

About this clone itself: The sequence runs out 3 residues before the end of the CDR3; the remainder is reconstructed from the germline J gene. V usage is TRBV2 and J usage is TRBJ2-3; TRBD2 aligns across 10 bases. This CDR3 is 15 amino acids long. V was clipped by 3 bases and J by 4 bases; unmatched bases: 4. The germline CDR1 and CDR2 sequences are SNHLY and FYNNEI. The part of the CDR3 DNA that was read is TGTGCCAGCAGTGAGGGACTAGCGAGGGCAGATACG. Amino acids: CASSEGLARADT. The complete CDR3 protein is CASSEGLARADTQYF.

With regard to this clone: The DNA ends 3 residues before the CDR3 does, and the rest of the CDR3 is filled in from the germline J gene. This chain joins TRBV20-1 and TRBJ1-4; TRBD1 matches at 8 bases. The CDR3 sequence is 13 residues long. Trimming cost V 1 base and J 8 bases; bases outside gene matches: 3. Germline CDR1 is DFQATT and CDR2 is SNEGSKA (reference sequence). The part of the CDR3 DNA that was read is TGCAGTGCTAGAGCAGGACAGGGCGAAAAA. Protein: CSARAGQGEK. In full, the CDR3 reads CSARAGQGEKLFF.

Comments on this clone: Read sequence stops 3 residues before the CDR3 end, and the germline J gene provides the missing end. This rearrangement joins TRBV28 to TRBJ2-7; TRBD2 matches at 12 bases. The junction had 4 bases not matched to a gene; V was cut back by 3 bases and J by 4 bases. Germline lookup yields CDR1 MDHEN and CDR2 SYDVKM. The CDR3 length is 15 residues. The CDR3 bases that were read are TGTGCCAGCAGTTTCAGACTAGCGGGGGTTTACGAG. It encodes CASSFRLAGVYE. The CDR3 reads in full as CASSFRLAGVYEQYF.

Concerning this clone: The read is 3 residues too short to cover the CDR3 end, so that end is filled in from the germline J gene. The V gene is TRBV20-1, the J gene TRBJ2-3, with TRBD2 matching over 14 bases. From germline, CDR1 is DFQATT and CDR2 SNEGSKA (reference sequence). After removal of 3 bases from V and 6 bases from J, the junction contained 5 bases not matched to a gene. The CDR3 extends over 15 amino acids. The CDR3 reads CSASRGLAGADTQYF. The covered CDR3 bases are TGCAGTGCTAGTAGGGGACTAGCGGGGGCTGATACG.

A word on this clone: The read falls 3 residues short of the CDR3 end, and the missing part is taken from the germline J gene. The chain combines TRBV7-2 with TRBJ1-1, with a tentative D call TRBD1 (5 bases). The CDR3 extends over 14 amino acids. Germline lookup yields CDR1 SGHTA and CDR2 FQGNSA. With 5 bases removed from V and 3 bases from J, the gap between germline ends came to 13 bases. CDR3 DNA, as far as it was read: TGTGCCAGCAGCCACAGGACCCGTGACACTGAA. Translating gives CASSHRTRDTE. In full, the CDR3 reads CASSHRTRDTEAFF.

Concerning this clone itself: The read stops 3 residues short of the end of the CDR3; the missing end is completed from the germline J gene. This sequence joins TRBV5-1 and TRBJ1-3; D gene ambiguous. This CDR3 region has 14 residues. V was clipped by 7 bases and J by 4 bases, with 15 bases between them. CDR1 and CDR2 (germline): SGHRS, YFSETQ. CDR3 DNA (partial): TGCGCCAGCGAACCGTACCCGGGGGGAAACACC. This translates into CASEPYPGGNT. The entire CDR3 protein is CASEPYPGGNTIYF.

A word on this clone: The read ends 3 residues early relative to the CDR3; the germline J gene fills the gap. The rearrangement links TRBV7-6 to TRBJ2-7; 8 bases map to TRBD2. V shed 2 bases, J shed 2 bases, and the junction held 5 bases outside the gene matches. Looked up from germline, CDR1 is SGHVS and CDR2 is FNYEAQ. This CDR3 contains 15 residues. CDR3 residues: CASSLSAGLAYEQYF. The CDR3 DNA, read in part, is TGTGCCAGCAGCTTAAGTGCGGGACTAGCCTACGAG. The variable domain in full, with the rest retrieved from reference TRBV7-6 and TRBJ2-7, is GAGVSQSPRYKVTKRGQDVALRCDPISGHVSLYWYRQALGQGPEFLTYFNYEAQQDKSGLPNDRFSAERPEGSISTLTIQRTEQRDSAMYRCASSLSAGLAYEQYFGPGTRLTVT.

A remark on this clone: The sequence runs out 3 residues before the end of the CDR3; the remainder is reconstructed from the germline J gene. This specimen includes other DNA sequences encoding the same CDR3. The chain carries TRBV5-1 and TRBJ2-1; no firm D call. Trimming took off 0 bases at V and 0 bases at J, with 7 bases between the two ends. In germline, CDR1 is SGHRS, CDR2 YFSETQ. The CDR3 spans 15 residues. CDR3 DNA, as far as it was read: TGCGCCAGCAGCTTGGGACTCAGCTCCTACAATGAG. Its translation: CASSLGLSSYNE. The whole CDR3 protein is CASSLGLSSYNEQFF.

A remark on this clone: The missing CDR3 end, 3 residues past where the read stops, is filled in from the germline J gene. The V call is TRBV5-1, the J call TRBJ2-5; D ambiguous. The CDR3 is 14 residues long. Germline CDR1 SGHRS, CDR2 YFSETQ. Deletions cut 4 bases from V and 4 bases from J, with 14 bases between. This chain's CDR3 is CASSASGPRETQYF. Partial CDR3 DNA: TGCGCCAGCAGCGCTAGTGGCCCCCGAGAGACC.

Of note for this clone: The sequence runs out 3 residues before the end of the CDR3; the remainder is reconstructed from the germline J gene. This chain links TRBV5-6 with TRBJ2-7; perhaps TRBD1 as D (6 bases). Germline V gene lookup returns CDR1 SGHDT and CDR2 YYEEEE. V dropped 5 bases and J dropped 5 bases, with 17 bases sitting between them. The CDR3 has 14 amino acids. CDR3 region: CASRPRGNKNEQYF. CDR3 bases read: TGTGCCAGCAGACCCAGGGGTAATAAAAACGAG.

In regard to this clone: The read ends 3 residues shy of where the CDR3 ends; the end is completed using the germline J gene. This chain links TRBV20-1 with TRBJ2-1; TRBD1 matches at 7 bases. Looked up from germline, CDR1 is DFQATT and CDR2 is SNEGSKA (reference sequence). This CDR3 is built from 12 residues. V shed 8 bases and J 5 bases; nucleotides not matched to a gene: 6. The covered CDR3 bases are TGCAGTCCTCAAGACAGGGACAATGAG. Its translation is CSPQDRDNE. The complete CDR3 protein is CSPQDRDNEQFF.

Worth noting for this clone: The CDR3 end is not reached by the read, which stops 3 residues before it; the germline J gene fills it in. The gene calls are TRBV19 and TRBJ1-1; D might be TRBD1 (6 bases). V shed 5 bases and J shed 0 bases, with 13 bases lying between them. The CDR3 consists of 15 residues. Germline V gives CDR1 LNHDA, CDR2 SQIVND (reference sequence). The CDR3 DNA, read in part, is TGTGCCAGTAGTCCACCGACAGGTCTGAACACTGAA. Its translation: CASSPPTGLNTE. The CDR3 in its entirety is CASSPPTGLNTEAFF.